This paragraph reports one TCR beta chain. The antigen is not known. These data belong to a study of cytomegalovirus exposure and HLA in healthy donors. General study results and limits: The study recorded over 150 TCR beta chains that were cytomegalovirus-associated. As a later analysis showed, a missense DCLRE1C variant was linked to trimming of TCR beta V- and J-genes. While the bulk of TCR sequences proved rare, some public TCRs turned up in many donors.

This CDR3 contains 15 residues. Losses at the gene ends were 1 base for V and 5 bases for J; bases not matched to a gene: 7. The V gene's germline CDR1 is MNHEY and CDR2 SMNVEV (reference sequence). The PCR ran on 60 Vbeta and 13 Jbeta primers. The assay was immunoSEQ multiplex PCR, and TCRdb's table has in-frame clones only and misses some. Of 150,000 to 200,000 clones listed, around 80% are singletons. The receptor comes from a girl aged 5 to 17 in good health and CMV-seropositive. Sequencing was performed on PBMCs. The rearrangement links TRBV27 to TRBJ2-5; 7 nucleotides match TRBD1. CDR3 sequence (DNA): TGTGCCAGCAGTTTATATAGGGGGCCGATGGAGACCCAGTACTTC. Residues: CASSLYRGPMETQYF.